A selection of T cell receptor beta chains follows, all from one sample in a study of T cell responses to AZD1222 COVID-19 vaccine. Libraries were prepared by immunoSEQ multiplex PCR; TCRdb keeps only in-frame clonotypes and omits some of them. This repertoire shows around 120,000 clones, about 91% found once; its top ten account for around 1.6%. Sample: peripheral blood, taken 28 days after the second AZD1222 dose. The receptors shown here come from an adult who received the AZD1222 COVID-19 vaccine. Each CDR3 is given with its conserved first and last residue. D genes are given only for firm matches.

j_call,d_call,v_call,cdr3_aa
TRBJ1-2,TRBD1,TRBV29-1,CSVERVQGDYGYTF
TRBJ1-5,-,TRBV5-6,CASSRRGNQPQHF
TRBJ1-1,TRBD1,TRBV7-3,CASSLDRGGTEAFF
TRBJ2-1,TRBD2,TRBV5-1,CASSLTSGSYNEQFF
TRBJ1-1,-,TRBV28,CASTYHGYRNTEAFF
TRBJ1-4,-,TRBV5-1,CASSTGRSSSNEKLFF
TRBJ2-7,TRBD2,TRBV30,CACQPGTIESYEQYF
TRBJ1-1,-,TRBV2,CASIWTSANTEAFF
TRBJ1-2,-,TRBV7-9,CASSFGRHPKLGYTF
TRBJ1-1,-,TRBV21-1,CASTRDTGKSTEAFF
TRBJ2-1,TRBD2,TRBV6-4,CASSEGGGDNEQFF
TRBJ1-4,-,TRBV18,CASSLHTTTNEKLFF
TRBJ2-1,-,TRBV7-3,CASSLRGGQGNEQFF
TRBJ1-4,-,TRBV9,CASTSGVDEKLFF
TRBJ1-1,-,TRBV30,CAWTKGTEAFF
TRBJ2-4,-,TRBV30,CAGRHEAKNIQYF
TRBJ1-5,TRBD1,TRBV5-5,CASSSWTGQDQPQHF
TRBJ2-7,TRBD2,TRBV27,CASSFRPGLAIPGYEQYF
TRBJ2-7,-,TRBV6-2/TRBV6-3,CASSPSGHAGPGPYPTFYEQYF
TRBJ2-7,TRBD1,TRBV6-6,CASSHTGTGGYEQYF
TRBJ1-2,-,TRBV29-1,CSVDTGREGYTF
TRBJ2-1,TRBD2,TRBV6-4,CASSIVREGRNEQFF
TRBJ2-5,TRBD2,TRBV28,CASTDLTSGSGGRGGETQYF
TRBJ1-5,TRBD1,TRBV10-3,CAISESSGRGPNQPQHF
TRBJ2-7,TRBD1,TRBV27,CASSDRAHEQYF
TRBJ2-7,TRBD2,TRBV20-1,CSASSERERVYF
TRBJ1-2,TRBD1,TRBV19,CASSRDREPFDGYTF